The rows below give T cell receptor beta chains drawn from one sample of a study of cytomegalovirus exposure and HLA in healthy donors. The method was immunoSEQ multiplex PCR; TCRdb's version includes in-frame clones alone and lacks a portion of them. The repertoire consists of under 150,000 clones, with under 85% occurring once and the leading ten covering about 6.7%. The specimen sequenced was PBMCs. The receptors originated from a woman in her forties in good health and CMV-seropositive. The CDR3 runs from the conserved cysteine through the conserved F or W. The D gene is left open where the match is weak. Clone sizes are given selectively: once, few, many, or a class where the clone is expanded.

d_call: TRBD2; v_call: TRBV19; clone_size: NA; j_call: TRBJ2-3; cdr3_nt: TGTGCCAGTAGTATATCTAGCGGGGGATCCACAGATACGCAGTATTTT; cdr3_aa: CASSISSGGSTDTQYF
d_call: NA; v_call: TRBV2; clone_size: NA; j_call: TRBJ1-5; cdr3_nt: TGTGCCAGCAGTCGGGGGGCCGTCGGGAATCAGCCCCAGCATTTT; cdr3_aa: CASSRGAVGNQPQHF
d_call: TRBD1; v_call: TRBV18; clone_size: few; j_call: TRBJ1-5; cdr3_nt: TGTGCCAGCTCAACTTCCGGGACAGGGCAACAGCCCCAGCATTTT; cdr3_aa: CASSTSGTGQQPQHF
d_call: NA; v_call: TRBV18; clone_size: NA; j_call: TRBJ2-5; cdr3_nt: TGTGCCAGCTCACCCGGGACACAGCAAGAGACCCAGTACTTC; cdr3_aa: CASSPGTQQETQYF
d_call: TRBD1; v_call: TRBV6-6; clone_size: NA; j_call: TRBJ1-4; cdr3_nt: TGTGCCAGCAGTTCACAGGGGGCCGGGGAAAAACTGTTTTTT; cdr3_aa: CASSSQGAGEKLFF
d_call: TRBD1; v_call: TRBV9; clone_size: NA; j_call: TRBJ2-2; cdr3_nt: TGTGCCAGCCATGGACAGGTGAACACCGGGGAGCTGTTTTTT; cdr3_aa: CASHGQVNTGELFF
d_call: NA; v_call: TRBV6-5; clone_size: NA; j_call: TRBJ2-7; cdr3_nt: TGTGCCAGCAGTACACGGGACACCAGACTATACGAGCAGTACTTC; cdr3_aa: CASSTRDTRLYEQYF
d_call: TRBD1; v_call: TRBV5-1; clone_size: NA; j_call: TRBJ1-1; cdr3_nt: TGCGCCAGCAGCTTGGCTCGACAGGGCGGCACTGAAGCTTTCTTT; cdr3_aa: CASSLARQGGTEAFF
d_call: NA; v_call: TRBV6-1; clone_size: NA; j_call: TRBJ1-2; cdr3_nt: TGTGCCAGCAGTGAACTGGGGCCCGACTATGGCTACACCTTC; cdr3_aa: CASSELGPDYGYTF
d_call: NA; v_call: TRBV7-9; clone_size: NA; j_call: TRBJ1-1; cdr3_nt: TGTGCCAGCAGCTTAAGCCCTGAAGCTTTCTTT; cdr3_aa: CASSLSPEAFF
d_call: NA; v_call: TRBV10-3; clone_size: NA; j_call: TRBJ2-2; cdr3_nt: TGTGCCATCAGTGACACGGTAACGAACACCGGGGAGCTGTTTTTT; cdr3_aa: CAISDTVTNTGELFF
d_call: TRBD1; v_call: TRBV5-4; clone_size: NA; j_call: TRBJ1-1; cdr3_nt: TGTGCCAGCAGCTCCCCGACAGGGCTGAACACTGAAGCTTTCTTT; cdr3_aa: CASSSPTGLNTEAFF
d_call: NA; v_call: TRBV9; clone_size: NA; j_call: TRBJ1-6; cdr3_nt: TGTGCCAGCAGCGTAGGAGGATCACCCCTCCACTTT; cdr3_aa: CASSVGGSPLHF
d_call: TRBD1; v_call: TRBV7-9; clone_size: few; j_call: TRBJ2-5; cdr3_nt: TGTGCCAGCAGCTTAGGAACAGGGGGCGAAGGAGAGACCCAGTACTTC; cdr3_aa: CASSLGTGGEGETQYF
d_call: NA; v_call: TRBV10-2; clone_size: once; j_call: TRBJ1-1; cdr3_nt: TGCGCCAGCAGTGACGGGGGGCACACTGAAGCTTTCTTT; cdr3_aa: CASSDGGHTEAFF
d_call: NA; v_call: TRBV15; clone_size: NA; j_call: TRBJ2-5; cdr3_nt: TGTGCCACCAGCAGAGATGAACAGATCCAAGAGACCCAGTACTTC; cdr3_aa: CATSRDEQIQETQYF
d_call: NA; v_call: TRBV27; clone_size: NA; j_call: TRBJ2-7; cdr3_nt: TGTGCCAGCAGCCCCTCAGAGGCGTTCTCCTACGAGCAGTACTTC; cdr3_aa: CASSPSEAFSYEQYF
d_call: TRBD1; v_call: TRBV18; clone_size: NA; j_call: TRBJ2-7; cdr3_nt: TGTGCCAGCTCACCACCTTTCGGACAGGGGATGTACGAGCAGTACTTC; cdr3_aa: CASSPPFGQGMYEQYF
d_call: TRBD1; v_call: TRBV19; clone_size: NA; j_call: TRBJ1-1; cdr3_nt: TGTGCCAGTACCGTTGGACAGGGTGTGACTGAAGCTTTCTTT; cdr3_aa: CASTVGQGVTEAFF
d_call: NA; v_call: TRBV30; clone_size: NA; j_call: TRBJ2-6; cdr3_nt: TGTGCCTGGAGTGAACAGGGCCCTGGGGCCAACGTCCTGACTTTC; cdr3_aa: CAWSEQGPGANVLTF
d_call: NA; v_call: TRBV5-6; clone_size: NA; j_call: TRBJ1-2; cdr3_nt: TGTGCCAGCAGCCCGTACTACTCGGCTAACTATGGCTACACCTTC; cdr3_aa: CASSPYYSANYGYTF
d_call: TRBD2; v_call: TRBV4-2; clone_size: NA; j_call: TRBJ2-7; cdr3_nt: TGTGCCAGCAGCCCGTTCGGGGGGGGCATCTACGAGCAGTACTTC; cdr3_aa: CASSPFGGGIYEQYF
d_call: TRBD1; v_call: TRBV5-4; clone_size: NA; j_call: TRBJ2-4; cdr3_nt: TGTGCCAGCAGCGTGGCCCTGGGACAGGCGATCAAAAACATTCAGTACTTC; cdr3_aa: CASSVALGQAIKNIQYF
d_call: TRBD1; v_call: TRBV5-6; clone_size: NA; j_call: TRBJ2-7; cdr3_nt: TGTGCCAGCAGCTTCCCACAGGGGAACTACTACGAGCAGTACTTC; cdr3_aa: CASSFPQGNYYEQYF
d_call: NA; v_call: TRBV30; clone_size: NA; j_call: TRBJ1-5; cdr3_nt: TGTGCCTGGAGTATAGAGTCGCTCTTCGGTCAGCCCCAGCATTTT; cdr3_aa: CAWSIESLFGQPQHF
d_call: NA; v_call: TRBV28; clone_size: NA; j_call: TRBJ1-5; cdr3_nt: TGTGCCAGCAGTTTAGCGGGGGCAGCTCAGCCCCAGCATTTT; cdr3_aa: CASSLAGAAQPQHF
d_call: TRBD1; v_call: TRBV7-9; clone_size: few; j_call: TRBJ1-1; cdr3_nt: TGTGCCAGCAGCTCTCCAAGAGGACAGGGTAAGGACACTGAAGCTTTCTTT; cdr3_aa: CASSSPRGQGKDTEAFF
d_call: TRBD2; v_call: TRBV9; clone_size: few; j_call: TRBJ2-5; cdr3_nt: TGTGCCAGCAGCGTAGGAGGCGGGGGGGCTCGAGAGACCCAGTACTTC; cdr3_aa: CASSVGGGGARETQYF
d_call: NA; v_call: TRBV5-1; clone_size: NA; j_call: TRBJ2-3; cdr3_nt: TGCGCCAGCAGCGAGCAGGGCACAGATACGCAGTATTTT; cdr3_aa: CASSEQGTDTQYF
d_call: NA; v_call: TRBV5-1; clone_size: NA; j_call: TRBJ2-1; cdr3_nt: TGCGCCAGCAGCCTTAAAAACAATGAGCAGTTCTTC; cdr3_aa: CASSLKNNEQFF
d_call: TRBD1; v_call: TRBV2; clone_size: NA; j_call: TRBJ1-2; cdr3_nt: TGTGCCAGCACCGACAGGGTAGGGAGCTACACCTTC; cdr3_aa: CASTDRVGSYTF
d_call: NA; v_call: TRBV10-1; clone_size: once; j_call: TRBJ1-1; cdr3_nt: TGCGCCAGCAGTGAGTCGCCAGGGAATGCTGAAGCTTTCTTT; cdr3_aa: CASSESPGNAEAFF
d_call: TRBD1; v_call: TRBV2; clone_size: NA; j_call: TRBJ2-2; cdr3_nt: TGTGCCAGCGAGGGACAGGGTGGCACCGGGGAGCTGTTTTTT; cdr3_aa: CASEGQGGTGELFF
d_call: TRBD2; v_call: TRBV7-9; clone_size: NA; j_call: TRBJ2-3; cdr3_nt: TGTTCCAGCAGCTTAGCGGGGGCCCAAGATACGCAGTATTTT; cdr3_aa: CSSSLAGAQDTQYF
d_call: NA; v_call: TRBV18; clone_size: NA; j_call: TRBJ1-3; cdr3_nt: TGTGCCAGCTCACCACCGAGACAGAGCTCTGGAAACACCATATATTTT; cdr3_aa: CASSPPRQSSGNTIYF
d_call: TRBD1; v_call: TRBV19; clone_size: NA; j_call: TRBJ2-7; cdr3_nt: TGTGCCAGTAGCCCCGGGACAGGAGCCTACGAGCAGTACTTC; cdr3_aa: CASSPGTGAYEQYF
d_call: TRBD1; v_call: TRBV28; clone_size: NA; j_call: TRBJ1-4; cdr3_nt: TGTGCCACCTACGAGGGGGCGAATGAAAAACTGTTTTTT; cdr3_aa: CATYEGANEKLFF
d_call: TRBD1; v_call: TRBV2; clone_size: NA; j_call: TRBJ2-3; cdr3_nt: TGTGCCAGCAGTTCGACAGGGGGCATTAGCACAGATACGCAGTATTTT; cdr3_aa: CASSSTGGISTDTQYF
d_call: NA; v_call: TRBV29-1; clone_size: few; j_call: TRBJ2-1; cdr3_nt: TGCAGCGTTGGTGGGTCCGAGGGGGGGGATCAGTTCTTC; cdr3_aa: CSVGGSEGGDQFF
d_call: TRBD2; v_call: TRBV5-6; clone_size: NA; j_call: TRBJ2-7; cdr3_nt: TGTGCCAGCAGCTCCGGGAGGGCCTACGAGCAGTACTTC; cdr3_aa: CASSSGRAYEQYF
d_call: TRBD1; v_call: TRBV5-1; clone_size: NA; j_call: TRBJ1-1; cdr3_nt: TGCGCCAGCAGCTTTGAAGGGGGCGCGGACCCTTTCTTT; cdr3_aa: CASSFEGGADPFF
d_call: NA; v_call: TRBV2; clone_size: few; j_call: TRBJ2-5; cdr3_nt: TGTGCCAGCAGCGACCTCCGGGTCTCCCCATACTTC; cdr3_aa: CASSDLRVSPYF
d_call: TRBD2; v_call: TRBV4-1; clone_size: NA; j_call: TRBJ2-7; cdr3_nt: TGCGCCAGCAGCCAAGAACAGACTAGCGGGGGGTTAGAGCAGTACTTC; cdr3_aa: CASSQEQTSGGLEQYF
d_call: TRBD1; v_call: TRBV5-6; clone_size: NA; j_call: TRBJ1-3; cdr3_nt: TGTGCCAGCAGCTTCCGGGACAGGGGGCTTTTTGGAAACACCATATATTTT; cdr3_aa: CASSFRDRGLFGNTIYF
d_call: TRBD2; v_call: TRBV2; clone_size: NA; j_call: TRBJ2-3; cdr3_nt: TGTGCCAGCAGTGAAAGGGTTAAGCGGGGAGTCTACACAGATACGCAGTATTTT; cdr3_aa: CASSERVKRGVYTDTQYF
d_call: TRBD1; v_call: TRBV4-1; clone_size: NA; j_call: TRBJ1-4; cdr3_nt: TGCGCCAGCAGCCAAGGGGACAGAGTTAATGAAAAACTGTTTTTT; cdr3_aa: CASSQGDRVNEKLFF
d_call: TRBD1; v_call: TRBV2; clone_size: NA; j_call: TRBJ2-7; cdr3_nt: TGTGCCAGCAGTGGGACAGGGGATAGGGAGCAGTACTTC; cdr3_aa: CASSGTGDREQYF
d_call: TRBD2; v_call: TRBV10-3; clone_size: NA; j_call: TRBJ2-7; cdr3_nt: TGTGCCATCAGGACTAGCGGGGGGTACGAGCAGTACTTC; cdr3_aa: CAIRTSGGYEQYF
d_call: NA; v_call: TRBV11-2; clone_size: NA; j_call: TRBJ2-4; cdr3_nt: TGTGCCAGCAGCTCCCCGACAGCACTAGCCAAAAACATTCAGTACTTC; cdr3_aa: CASSSPTALAKNIQYF
d_call: TRBD1; v_call: TRBV6-7; clone_size: NA; j_call: TRBJ2-7; cdr3_nt: TGTGCCAGCAGTTGCATGGACAGGTGGACCCACGAGCAGTACTTC; cdr3_aa: CASSCMDRWTHEQYF
d_call: TRBD1; v_call: TRBV27; clone_size: NA; j_call: TRBJ1-2; cdr3_nt: TGTGCCAGCAGTTCGTTACCCCCAGGGGGCAGGAACTATGGCTACACCTTC; cdr3_aa: CASSSLPPGGRNYGYTF
d_call: NA; v_call: TRBV28; clone_size: NA; j_call: TRBJ2-7; cdr3_nt: TGTGCCAGCAGTGGGTCGGCGGCAACGAATCGCCCCTACGAGCAGTACTTC; cdr3_aa: CASSGSAATNRPYEQYF
d_call: NA; v_call: TRBV2; clone_size: NA; j_call: TRBJ2-5; cdr3_nt: TGTGCCAGCAGCGGCGGGGCAGGGGGAAAGAGGGTGTGGGAGACCCAGTACTTC; cdr3_aa: CASSGGAGGKRVWETQYF